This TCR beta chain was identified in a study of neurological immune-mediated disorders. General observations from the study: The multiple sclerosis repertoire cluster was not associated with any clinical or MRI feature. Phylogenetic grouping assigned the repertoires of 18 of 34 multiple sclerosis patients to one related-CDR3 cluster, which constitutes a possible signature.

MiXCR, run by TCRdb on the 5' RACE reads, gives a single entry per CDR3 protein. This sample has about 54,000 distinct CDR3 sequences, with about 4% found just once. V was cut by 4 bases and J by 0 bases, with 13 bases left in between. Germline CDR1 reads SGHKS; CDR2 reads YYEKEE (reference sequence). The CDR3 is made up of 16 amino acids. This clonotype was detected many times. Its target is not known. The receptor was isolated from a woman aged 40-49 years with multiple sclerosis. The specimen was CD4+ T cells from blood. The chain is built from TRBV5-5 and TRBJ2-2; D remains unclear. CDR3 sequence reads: CASSPGSNPNTGELFF. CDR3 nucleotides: TGTGCCAGCAGCCCCGGGTCAAATCCGAACACCGGGGAGCTGTTTTTT.